These 25 T cell receptor beta chains originate from one sample sequenced in a study of blood T cell repertoires in COVID-19. The method was immunoSEQ multiplex PCR; TCRdb's version includes in-frame clones alone and lacks a portion of them. The sample lists roughly 220,000 clones; about 86% were seen once. The material sequenced was PBMCs or T cells enriched from blood (not recorded which). Receptors originate from a woman in her forties with acute COVID-19.

Concerning this clone itself: The junction departs from the called germline gene at one end, perhaps through a read error. This chain uses TRBV3-1 (or the pseudogene TRBV3-2) with TRBJ1-3; D gene unclear. Germline CDR1 is LGHDT and CDR2 is YNNKEL (reference sequence). The CDR3 spans 15 residues. Here the CDR3 reads CASTQTRFSGNTIYF. CDR3 bases: TGTGCCAGCACCCAAACGAGATTCTCTGGAAACACCATATATTTT.

The V and J genes are TRBV2 and TRBJ1-2; a possible D gene is TRBD1 (6 bases). With 8 bases removed from V and 1 base from J, the gap between germline ends came to 11 bases. There are 13 residues in the CDR3. Germline CDR1 is SNHLY and CDR2 is FYNNEI. CDR3 region: CASYREGNYGYTF. CDR3 nucleotide sequence: TGTGCCAGCTACAGGGAGGGTAACTATGGCTACACCTTC.

This chain links TRBV4-1 with TRBJ1-6, with 9 bases that match TRBD1. Germline V gene data show CDR1 as MGHRA and CDR2 as YSYEKL. V dropped 1 base and J dropped 10; count of bases not matched to a gene: 8. CDR3 size: 16 residues. CDR3 in DNA: TGCGCCAGCAGCCAAGGAAACAGGGGGCGCGGATCACCCCTCCACTTT. Its protein product is CASSQGNRGRGSPLHF.

The chain combines TRBV28 with TRBJ1-6; D may be TRBD1 (5 bases). V was pared by 3 bases and J by 5 bases, with 11 bases between. In germline, CDR1 is MDHEN, CDR2 SYDVKM. The CDR3 has 15 residues. Here the CDR3 DNA reads TGTGCCAGCAGTTTGGGCCAGGGCGATAATTCACCCCTCCACTTT. The encoded protein is CASSLGQGDNSPLHF.

The chain recombines TRBV5-1 with TRBJ1-6; TRBD1 matches 7 bases. The CDR3 spans 15 residues. Looked up from germline, CDR1 is SGHRS and CDR2 is YFSETQ. The V and J ends lost 4 bases and 9 bases, in that order; junction bases with no gene match: 10. The DNA of the CDR3 is TGCGCCAGCAGCAACCAGACAGGGTCCAGTTCACCCCTCCACTTT. Protein product: CASSNQTGSSSPLHF.

This clone was counted a few times. Compared with germline, one end of the junction differs, possibly owing to a read error. The chain links TRBV7-6 to TRBJ1-1, with D perhaps TRBD1 (6 bases). The germline CDR1 and CDR2 sequences are SGHVS and FNYEAQ. The length of the CDR3 is 16 residues. The CDR3, as DNA: TGTGCCAGCAGTTTAGGGGGGCGAGGAACGAACACTGAAGCTTTCTTT. Translated, it gives CASSLGGRGTNTEAFF.

V gene TRBV5-1 combines with J gene TRBJ1-3; D perhaps matches TRBD1 (6 bases). The CDR3 contains 15 residues. V was cut by 1 base and J by 4 bases, with 12 bases left in between. Germline loops: CDR1 SGHRS, CDR2 YFSETQ. CDR3 sequence: CASSLSGAAGNTIYF. The CDR3 nucleotides read TGCGCCAGCAGCTTGTCAGGGGCCGCCGGAAACACCATATATTTT.

The J gene is TRBJ1-6, the V gene TRBV7-6; TRBD1 matches at 7 bases. The CDR3 loop spans 16 amino acids. CDR1 and CDR2 (germline): SGHVS, FNYEAQ. V was pared by 1 base and J by 10 bases, with 10 bases of the junction left unmatched. For the CDR3, the DNA is TGTGCCAGCAGCTTAGAAGCGGCAGGGGGAAGGTCACCCCTCCACTTT. It is translated as CASSLEAAGGRSPLHF.

The chain uses TRBV30 and TRBJ1-3; 7 bases match TRBD1. CDR3 length equals 13 residues. Unmatched junction bases numbered 3, after V lost 2 bases and J lost 5 bases. Germline CDR1 and CDR2: GTSNPN and SVGIG (reference sequence). CDR3 coding DNA: TGTGCCTGGAGTCTACAGGGGAGAAACACCATATATTTT. Translating gives CAWSLQGRNTIYF.

This chain joins TRBV24-1 and TRBJ2-2, with a possible D match to TRBD2 (6 bases). Germline CDR1 is KGHDR and CDR2 is SFDVKD. V gave up 8 bases and J gave up 3 bases, with 12 bases separating them. The CDR3 has 14 amino acids. The CDR3 reads CATMGWGDTGELFF. CDR3 DNA: TGTGCCACCATGGGATGGGGGGACACCGGGGAGCTGTTTTTT.

This rearrangement joins TRBV18 to TRBJ2-1, with TRBD2 matching 10 bases. Trimming removed 4 bases from V and 5 bases from J; junction bases left unmatched: 5. Germline V gives CDR1 KGHSH, CDR2 LQKENI. The CDR3 has 15 amino acids. The CDR3 bases are TGTGCCAGCTCACTGATCCTAGCGGGAGACAATGAGCAGTTCTTC. It specifies CASSLILAGDNEQFF. The complete variable domain, with remaining parts taken from reference TRBV18 and TRBJ2-1, reads NAGVMQNPRHLVRRRGQEARLRCSPMKGHSHVYWYRQLPEEGLKFMVYLQKENIIDESGMPKERFSAEFPKEGPSILRIQQVVRGDSAAYFCASSLILAGDNEQFFGPGTRLTVL.

This sequence joins TRBV30 and TRBJ1-2; maybe TRBD1 (5 bases). CDR1 is GTSNPN and CDR2 is SVGIG in the germline V gene (reference sequence). The CDR3 contains 11 residues. Trimming cost V 8 bases and J 3 bases, with 10 bases left between them. CDR3 sequence: CARDGYYGYTF. The CDR3 DNA is TGTGCCAGGGACGGGTACTATGGCTACACCTTC.

The rearrangement joins TRBV11-3 to TRBJ2-5, with TRBD1 matching 10 bases. V lost 4 bases to trimming and J lost 2 bases; unmatched junction nucleotides: 7. The germline V gene encodes CDR1 SGHNT and CDR2 YENEEA. This CDR3 has 16 amino acids. In DNA, the CDR3 is TGTGCCAGCAGCTCGGGACAGGGGCTCACTCAAGAGACCCAGTACTTC. Translated: CASSSGQGLTQETQYF.

V is TRBV10-3 and J is TRBJ2-7, with D possibly matching TRBD2 (5 bases). CDR1 and CDR2 (germline): ENHRY, SYGVKD. Trimming stripped 2 bases from V and 5 bases from J, with 19 bases between. The CDR3 is made up of 16 amino acids. The DNA for the CDR3 is TGTGCCATCAGTGAGCCCGGTCGCGGGTTTGGGAACGAGCAGTACTTC. Its protein is CAISEPGRGFGNEQYF.

This rearrangement joins TRBV19 to TRBJ1-5, with 9 bases matching TRBD1. This CDR3 is built from 20 residues. Germline CDR1 reads LNHDA; CDR2 reads SQIVND (reference sequence). The V and J ends lost 5 bases and 2 bases, in that order; junction bases with no gene match: 19. CDR3 protein: CASSLLLSRFRTGGNQPQHF. For the CDR3, the DNA is TGTGCCAGTAGTCTTCTACTCAGTCGGTTCCGGACAGGGGGCAATCAGCCCCAGCATTTT.

The chain links TRBV2 to TRBJ1-6; TRBD1 is a possible D gene (6 bases). From germline, CDR1 is SNHLY and CDR2 FYNNEI. The CDR3 totals 14 residues. Trimming left V 4 bases short and J 10 bases short, with 14 bases between. The CDR3 sequence: CASSAGVVWSPLHF. In DNA form, the CDR3 reads TGTGCCAGCAGTGCAGGGGTTGTTTGGTCACCCCTCCACTTT.

The J gene is TRBJ2-1, the V gene TRBV15; possibly TRBD2 for D (6 bases). Germline loops: CDR1 LNHNV, CDR2 YYDKDF (reference sequence). CDR3 length: 13 residues. The V end was cut by 9 bases, the J end by 8 bases, with 17 bases between. As DNA, the CDR3 is TGTGCCACGCCGGGACCCGGAGGGGATGAGCAGTTCTTC. Translation gives CATPGPGGDEQFF.

The sample holds a few counts of this clone. The CDR3, as DNA: TGTGCCAGGGTACCGGGGGACAGGGCAAATCAGCCCCAGCATTTT. This gives the protein CARVPGDRANQPQHF. The chain employs TRBV27 and TRBJ1-5; TRBD1 aligns across 9 bases. V trimming: 9 bases; J trimming: 4 bases; junction bases outside the gene matches: 10. This CDR3 is 15 amino acids long. CDR1 and CDR2 (germline): MNHEY, SMNVEV (reference sequence).

This chain connects TRBV5-1 to TRBJ2-6; no clear D gene. The CDR3 has 15 residues. Germline values: CDR1 SGHRS, CDR2 YFSETQ. Trimming took 0 bases from V and 4 from J, leaving 8 bases between them. CDR3 DNA: TGCGCCAGCAGCTTGGGAGGTTTCGGGGCCAACGTCCTGACTTTC. Translation: CASSLGGFGANVLTF.

The chain is built from TRBV19 and TRBJ1-2, with TRBD1 matching over 10 bases. This CDR3 is built from 12 residues. Germline V gene lookup returns CDR1 LNHDA and CDR2 SQIVND (reference sequence). The CDR3 DNA follows: TGTGTCGTGGGGGACAGGGGCTATGGCTACACCTTC. Translated: CVVGDRGYGYTF.

This chain uses TRBV24-1 with TRBJ2-3; 9 bases align to TRBD2. J lost 2 bases, V lost 8 bases, and 7 bases had no gene match. Germline assignment: CDR1 KGHDR and CDR2 SFDVKD. The CDR3 sequence is 15 residues long. The CDR3 coding sequence is TGTGCCACCACAGCGGGAGGCACTTTCACAGATACGCAGTATTTT. Translated, it gives CATTAGGTFTDTQYF.

This chain connects TRBV18 to TRBJ1-1, with TRBD1 as a possible D gene (6 bases). There are 14 residues in the CDR3. Trimming stripped 6 bases from V and 1 base from J, with 12 bases between. CDR1 is KGHSH, CDR2 LQKENI, per germline. CDR3 DNA sequence: TGTGCCAGCTCCTCCGGGACACAGAACACTGAAGCTTTCTTT. Translation gives CASSSGTQNTEAFF.

The chain employs TRBV7-9 and TRBJ1-4; 8 bases are a match to TRBD1. Trimming took 6 bases from V and 8 from J; bases not matched to a gene: 8. The germline gives CDR1 SEHNR, CDR2 FQNEAQ (reference sequence). The CDR3 runs 14 residues. The CDR3 spells CASRDGQGGEKLFF. CDR3 coding DNA: TGTGCCAGCAGGGACGGACAGGGAGGGGAAAAACTGTTTTTT.

V and J are TRBV11-2 and TRBJ2-4, with 7 bases that match TRBD1. The germline V gene has CDR1 SGHAT and CDR2 FQNNGV. This CDR3 is 15 amino acids long. The J segment lost 8 bases and the V segment lost 6 bases, leaving 13 bases of the junction unmatched. As DNA, the CDR3 is TGTGCCAGCAGTTCCAACAGGGGTTTATCTGACATTCAGTACTTC. Protein product: CASSSNRGLSDIQYF.

This chain connects TRBV4-1 to TRBJ1-5; D is perhaps TRBD1 (5 bases). Germline V gene lookup returns CDR1 MGHRA and CDR2 YSYEKL. V was cut by 3 bases and J by 6 bases, with 15 bases left in between. CDR3 length: 15 amino acids. In DNA form, the CDR3 reads TGCGCCAGCAGCCAGGGCCCGCGGCAGGGTCAGCCCCAGCATTTT. It is translated as CASSQGPRQGQPQHF.